The 11 T cell receptor beta chains given below trace back to one sample, sequenced in a study of post-analysis software for immune sequencing data. Their cognate antigens are unknown. Whole-study findings and limits: TRBV5-6, TRBV5-1 and TRBV20-1 were among about 5 TRBV segments more frequent in patients than controls.

Unique molecular identifiers tagged the TCR beta cDNA libraries. TCRdb called the PCR reads again in MiXCR, with one record for every CDR3 protein. Of a few hundred thousand distinct CDR3 sequences in the sample, roughly 34% were seen once. Sequencing input: blood. These receptors originate from a girl aged 2-17 years with multiple sclerosis.

The rearrangement links TRBV2 to TRBJ1-1, with D unclear. The CDR3 is 14 amino acids. V was shortened by 3 bases and J by 1 base, with 9 bases between the two germline ends. Looked up from germline, CDR1 is SNHLY and CDR2 is FYNNEI. This CDR3 is CASSDLLWNTEAFF. The CDR3 DNA reads as TGTGCCAGCAGTGACCTCCTTTGGAACACTGAAGCTTTCTTT. The variable domain in full, completed from reference TRBV2 and TRBJ1-1, reads EPEVTQTPSHQVTQMGQEVILRCVPISNHLYFYWYRQILGQKVEFLVSFYNNEISEKSEIFDDQFSVERPDGSNFTLKIRSTKLEDSAMYFCASSDLLWNTEAFFGQGTRLTVV.

This sequence joins TRBV4-2 and TRBJ2-3; possible D gene TRBD2, 5 bases. Germline V gives CDR1 LGHNA, CDR2 YNFKEQ. With 1 base removed from V and 4 bases from J, the gap between germline ends came to 9 bases. This CDR3 is 14 amino acids long. CDR3 sequence (DNA): TGTGCCAGCAGCCAAGTCGGGGTGGCAGATACGCAGTATTTT. Encoded protein: CASSQVGVADTQYF.

This clonotype turned up a few times. V and J are TRBV24-1 and TRBJ2-5, with D tentatively TRBD2 (6 bases). This CDR3 is built from 13 residues. From germline, CDR1 is KGHDR and CDR2 SFDVKD. V lost 9 bases, J lost 1 base, and 11 bases lay in between. The CDR3 loop reads CATAEGGQETQYF. For the CDR3, the DNA is TGTGCCACCGCGGAGGGAGGCCAAGAGACCCAGTACTTC.

The rearrangement links TRBV2 to TRBJ2-5, with 7 bases matching TRBD2. Germline assignment: CDR1 SNHLY and CDR2 FYNNEI. V lost 0 bases, J lost 0 bases, and 7 bases stayed unmatched. The CDR3 consists of 17 residues. In DNA, the CDR3 is TGTGCCAGCAGTGAAGCGTTCCTAGCGGCGTACCAAGAGACCCAGTACTTC. Its translation is CASSEAFLAAYQETQYF.

V usage is TRBV7-8 and J usage is TRBJ1-2; D uncertain. Germline loops: CDR1 SGHVS, CDR2 FQNEAQ. V lost 5 bases and J lost 7, with 20 bases in between. There are 15 residues in the CDR3. CDR3 in DNA: TGTGCCAGCAGCCCGACAAGGACTCAACGGTCTGGCTACACCTTC. Its translation: CASSPTRTQRSGYTF.

This clonotype was observed once. This chain connects TRBV5-1 to TRBJ1-5; 8 bases map to TRBD1. CDR3 length equals 15 residues. The ends lost 4 bases at V and 3 bases at J; junction bases unmatched: 6. Germline values: CDR1 SGHRS, CDR2 YFSETQ. The CDR3: CASSPGQGDNQPQHF. In DNA, the CDR3 is TGCGCCAGCAGCCCTGGACAGGGAGACAATCAGCCCCAGCATTTT.

The chain carries TRBV6-1 and TRBJ2-4; TRBD2 matches 7 bases. CDR3 length: 13 residues. Germline CDR1 reads MNHNS; CDR2 reads SASEGT. The V segment lost 7 bases and the J segment 8 bases; nucleotides outside the gene matches: 8. The CDR3 reads CASTGTNKDIQYF. The CDR3 nucleotides read TGTGCCAGCACGGGGACTAATAAGGACATTCAGTACTTC.

Concerning this clonotype itself: One end of the junction fails to match germline, which may point to a read error. This chain's CDR3 is CASSRTSQEETQDF. In DNA form, the CDR3 reads TGTGCCAGCAGTAGGACTAGCCAAGAAGAGACCCAGGACTTC. The rearrangement links TRBV6-2 or TRBV6-3 to TRBJ2-5; the match to TRBD2 covers 8 bases. This CDR3 region has 14 residues. Germline lookup yields CDR1 MNHEY and CDR2 SVGEGT.

J is TRBJ1-4 and V is TRBV19; D call uncertain. Germline CDR1 and CDR2: LNHDA and SQIVND (reference sequence). This CDR3 has 15 amino acids. V shed 8 bases and J shed 4 bases, with 17 bases lying between them. The CDR3: CASFPHSGSNEKLFF. The CDR3 bases are TGTGCCAGTTTCCCACACAGCGGGAGTAATGAAAAACTGTTTTTT.

This clonotype came up a few times. The rearrangement links TRBV9 to TRBJ2-1; unclear D gene. Trimming removed 3 bases at V and 10 bases at J, with 14 bases between. The CDR3 consists of 13 residues. The germline V gene encodes CDR1 SGDLS and CDR2 YYNGEE. CDR3 loop: CASSADPVREQFF. CDR3 nucleotide sequence: TGTGCCAGCAGCGCCGACCCGGTACGGGAGCAGTTCTTC.

This clonotype was seen more than once but under ten times. This chain joins TRBV12-3 or TRBV12-4 and TRBJ1-1; D gene unclear. This CDR3 is built from 15 residues. Trimming removed 7 bases at V and 3 bases at J, with 18 bases between. For the CDR3, the DNA is TGTGCCAGCATCGGGTTGCCCATTTCGGACACTGAAGCTTTCTTT. This sequence encodes CASIGLPISDTEAFF.